These 8 T cell receptor beta chains were all obtained from the same sample, sequenced in a study of T cells in Graves' hyperthyroidism and ophthalmopathy. The investigators amplified TCR beta CDR3 regions from RNA transcripts. An initial round of RT-PCR targeting the TCR CDR3 relied on the HTBI primer set. Each CDR3 protein gets one entry after TCRdb re-called the multiplex PCR reads with MiXCR. The data show more than 650,000 distinct CDR3 sequences, with 14% seen just once and 10% held by the top ten. The sequencing input was blood. Source of these receptors: a woman younger than 35 with Graves' hyperthyroidism.

With regard to this clonotype: A much bigger clone sits one base away, suggesting this may be a read error. This CDR3 fails to terminate in the conserved phenylalanine or tryptophan, so it likely reflects a read error. V is TRBV6-1 and J is TRBJ1-2; D remains ambiguous. V gave up 6 bases and J gave up 2 bases, with 10 bases separating them. Germline lookup yields CDR1 MNHNS and CDR2 SASEGT. CDR3 length equals 13 residues. The CDR3 sequence: CASRELVNYGYTS. The CDR3 DNA is TGTGCCAGCAGAGAGTTGGTAAACTATGGCTACACCTCC.

The chain employs TRBV5-1 and TRBJ1-1; maybe TRBD1 (5 bases). The CDR3 spans 13 residues. V lost 4 bases and J 3 bases, leaving 10 bases between the germline ends. The germline CDR1 and CDR2 sequences are SGHRS and YFSETQ. CDR3 region: CASSRDGDTEAFF. The CDR3 nucleotides are TGCGCCAGCAGCCGGGACGGGGACACTGAAGCTTTCTTT.

This clonotype was counted many times. The chain has TRBV12-3 or TRBV12-4 and TRBJ2-4, with D perhaps matching TRBD1 (5 bases). The CDR3 totals 13 residues. V lost 5 bases, J lost 3 bases, and 8 bases lay in between. The CDR3 region is CASSQGGKNIQYF. CDR3 DNA sequence: TGTGCCAGCAGTCAGGGCGGCAAAAACATTCAGTACTTC.

This clonotype came up many times. The chain links TRBV18 to TRBJ1-1; no definite D call. Germline V gene lookup returns CDR1 KGHSH and CDR2 LQKENI. This CDR3 region has 15 residues. V lost 1 base and J 5 bases, leaving 14 bases between the germline ends. In nucleotides, the CDR3 is TGTGCCAGCTCACCACTAGCCCCCTCGTTTACTGAAGCTTTCTTT. It yields the protein CASSPLAPSFTEAFF.

This chain links TRBV29-1 with TRBJ2-1, with 13 bases matching TRBD2. J lost 7 bases, V lost 7 bases, and 7 bases had no gene match. CDR1 and CDR2 from the germline V gene are SQVTM and ANQGSEA. The CDR3 has 14 residues. CDR3 nucleotides: TGCAGCGCCTCTTCGGGACTAGCGGGGAATGAGCAGTTCTTC. The encoded protein is CSASSGLAGNEQFF.

The chain combines TRBV7-2 with TRBJ2-3, with D tentatively TRBD2 (6 bases). The CDR3 has 16 amino acids. The germline gives CDR1 SGHTA, CDR2 FQGNSA. V was trimmed by 1 base and J by 4 bases, leaving 15 bases between them. The CDR3 is CASSLGTLASADTQYF. The DNA of the CDR3 is TGTGCCAGCAGCTTAGGTACTCTAGCGTCGGCAGATACGCAGTATTTT.

The table lists this clonotype with many counts. V is TRBV6-1 and J is TRBJ2-7; D unresolved. From germline, CDR1 is MNHNS and CDR2 SASEGT. The V end lost 5 bases, the J end lost 5 bases, and 19 bases lay between the germline ends. This CDR3 is 15 amino acids long. The CDR3 spells CASSSFRRDSNEQYF. CDR3 nucleotide sequence: TGTGCCAGCAGTTCTTTTAGGCGTGATTCTAACGAGCAGTACTTC.

This chain uses TRBV19 with TRBJ2-2; 9 nucleotides align to TRBD1. V lost 6 bases and J lost 1; bases outside the gene matches: 3. The germline CDR1 and CDR2 sequences are LNHDA and SQIVND (reference sequence). The CDR3 loop spans 15 amino acids. The CDR3 loop reads CASRGTGRNTGELFF. CDR3 coding DNA: TGTGCCAGTAGGGGGACAGGGAGGAACACCGGGGAGCTGTTTTTT. Together with reference TRBV19 and TRBJ2-2, the CDR3 gives the full variable domain: DGGITQSPKYLFRKEGQNVTLSCEQNLNHDAMYWYRQDPGQGLRLIYYSQIVNDFQKGDIAEGYSVSREKKESFPLTVTSAQKNPTAFYLCASRGTGRNTGELFFGEGSRLTVL.